Below, 18 T cell receptor beta chains from the same sample are listed, as sequenced in a study of metastatic and nonmetastatic thyroid tumors. Through MiXCR, TCRdb re-clonotyped the PCR reads. The sample carries 6,000 or so clones, about a sixth recorded once. Thyroid surgery was performed in patients who had received no treatment beforehand. Sequences were obtained from tumor tissue. The source is a male donor with papillary thyroid cancer or a benign thyroid nodule (not recorded which). Some clones in this sample may be carry-over from other donors' samples.

Many counts were recorded for this clone. The V and J genes are TRBV9 and TRBJ1-2, with D hard to call. V gave up 0 bases and J gave up 4 bases, with 13 bases separating them. Germline lookup yields CDR1 SGDLS and CDR2 YYNGEE. The CDR3 is 15 residues long. This CDR3 reads CASSVDDVPSYGYTF. DNA for the CDR3: TGTGCCAGCAGCGTAGACGACGTTCCCTCCTATGGCTACACCTTC.

In its sample, this clone is large. This chain links TRBV28 with TRBJ2-3; TRBD2 aligns across 13 bases. The CDR3 contains 17 residues. V shed 5 bases and J 3 bases; nucleotides not matched to a gene: 8. Germline V gene sequence: CDR1 MDHEN, CDR2 SYDVKM. CDR3 in amino acids: CASSLGLAGDWTDTQYF. The CDR3 nucleotides are TGTGCCAGCAGTCTCGGACTAGCGGGAGATTGGACAGATACGCAGTATTTT. The full variable domain, completed using reference TRBV28 and TRBJ2-3, is DVKVTQSSRYLVKRTGEKVFLECVQDMDHENMFWYRQDPGLGLRLIYFSYDVKMKEKGDIPEGYSVSREKKERFSLILESASTNQTSMYLCASSLGLAGDWTDTQYFGPGTRLTVL.

This clone was recorded at least ten times. The chain recombines TRBV29-1 with TRBJ2-5; D may correspond to TRBD1 or TRBD2 (5 bases each). V was trimmed by 3 bases and J by 5 bases, leaving 34 bases between them. Per the germline V gene, CDR1 is SQVTM and CDR2 is ANQGSEA. The CDR3 is 20 amino acids. CDR3 amino acids: CSVEVGWDPAVTVARETQYF. For the CDR3, the DNA is TGCAGCGTTGAGGTTGGATGGGACCCCGCCGTCACAGTCGCCAGGGAGACCCAGTACTTC.

By share, this clone counts as medium-sized. This chain connects TRBV20-1 to TRBJ2-7; 9 bases agree with TRBD2. Germline V gene lookup returns CDR1 DFQATT and CDR2 SNEGSKA (reference sequence). V dropped 2 bases and J dropped 12; count of bases not matched to a gene: 20. This CDR3 is 16 amino acids long. The CDR3 region is CSARPRTGTSQFKTYF. The CDR3 region has the DNA TGCAGTGCTAGACCCCGAACCGGGACTAGCCAATTTAAAACGTACTTC.

The chain links TRBV7-3 to TRBJ2-7; TRBD1 or TRBD2 may be the D gene (5 bases each). CDR1 and CDR2 (germline): SGHTA, FQGTGA. This CDR3 comprises 15 residues. V gave up 5 bases and J gave up 4 bases, with 18 bases separating them. The CDR3 here is CASSRAGGGGYEQYF. The CDR3 DNA follows: TGTGCCAGCAGCCGAGCTGGGGGTGGTGGGTACGAGCAGTACTTC. The full variable domain, in which reference TRBV7-3 and TRBJ2-7 provide the parts outside the CDR3, is GAGVSQTPSNKVTEKGKYVELRCDPISGHTALYWYRQSLGQGPEFLIYFQGTGAADDSGLPNDRFFAVRPEGSVSTLKIQRTERGDSAVYLCASSRAGGGGYEQYFGPGTRLTVT.

This chain connects TRBV6-1 to TRBJ2-7, with D possibly matching TRBD1 (7 bases). V was pared by 5 bases and J by 2 bases, with 16 bases between. Germline V lookup: CDR1 MNHNS, CDR2 SASEGT. This CDR3 spans 15 amino acids. CDR3 DNA: TGTGCCAGCAGTCAGGAGGCAGGGGGGACCTACGAGCAGTACTTC. This translates into CASSQEAGGTYEQYF.

In this sample, this clone turned up many times. The chain combines TRBV5-6 with TRBJ2-7, with D perhaps TRBD2 (5 bases). Trimming pared 2 bases from V and 0 bases from J, leaving 15 bases between. The CDR3 loop spans 16 amino acids. Germline V gene lookup returns CDR1 SGHDT and CDR2 YYEEEE. The CDR3 DNA reads TGTGCCAGCAGCTTTCCGCTCCGGGGAAGCTCCTACGAGCAGTACTTC. It translates to CASSFPLRGSSYEQYF.

This clone was detected ten times or more. The chain combines TRBV4-1 with TRBJ2-5; 11 bases are a match to TRBD2. CDR1 MGHRA and CDR2 YSYEKL come from the germline V gene. With 3 bases clipped from V and 5 bases from J, the junction kept 2 bases outside the gene matches. This CDR3 comprises 14 residues. CDR3 bases: TGCGCCAGCAGCCAGGCTAGCGGGGGGGAGACCCAGTACTTC. Its protein is CASSQASGGETQYF.

This clone was found a few times. The chain joins TRBV27 to TRBJ2-7; TRBD2 agrees at 11 bases. The germline V gene encodes CDR1 MNHEY and CDR2 SMNVEV (reference sequence). The CDR3 totals 16 residues. V lost 3 bases to trimming and J lost 2 bases; unmatched junction nucleotides: 6. The CDR3 DNA reads as TGTGCCAGCAGTTTTTTAAAGACTAGCGGGGCCTACGAGCAGTACTTC. It translates to CASSFLKTSGAYEQYF.

V and J are TRBV20-1 and TRBJ1-1, with D perhaps TRBD1 (6 bases). The V end lost 2 bases, the J end lost 6 bases, and 13 bases lay between the germline ends. Per germline, CDR1 DFQATT and CDR2 SNEGSKA (reference sequence). The CDR3 totals 13 residues. CDR3 in DNA: TGCAGTGCTAGAACTATCGGGGGGCCTGAAGCTTTCTTT. Its protein product is CSARTIGGPEAFF.

This clone was seen only a few times. V gene TRBV19 combines with J gene TRBJ2-2; TRBD1 matches at 9 bases. The germline V gene has CDR1 LNHDA and CDR2 SQIVND (reference sequence). J gave up 6 bases and V 7 bases, and 9 bases lay outside the gene matches. The CDR3 spans 15 residues. CDR3 sequence (DNA): TGTGCCAGTACCCGGGGACAGGGTCGCCCCGGGGAGCTGTTTTTT. This codes for CASTRGQGRPGELFF.

By share of the sample, this clone is medium-sized. V gene TRBV6-2 or TRBV6-3 combines with J gene TRBJ1-5; D remains ambiguous. The V end was cut by 4 bases, the J end by 5 bases, with 18 bases between. Looked up from germline, CDR1 is MNHEY and CDR2 is SVGEGT. This CDR3 comprises 16 residues. CDR3 in amino acids: CASSFRRQVEDQPQHF. The CDR3 DNA is TGTGCCAGCAGTTTTCGTAGGCAGGTCGAGGATCAGCCCCAGCATTTT.

This clone rates as large. The gene calls are TRBV6-1 and TRBJ2-7, with 12 bases matching TRBD2. Germline CDR1 and CDR2: MNHNS and SASEGT. With V trimmed by 0 bases and J by 4 bases, 7 bases remained unmatched. The CDR3 contains 17 residues. The CDR3 loop is CASSEATPTSGGYEQYF. CDR3 bases: TGTGCCAGCAGTGAAGCCACCCCGACTAGCGGGGGTTACGAGCAGTACTTC.

This clone was found many times. The chain is built from TRBV18 and TRBJ1-3; 9 nucleotides align to TRBD1. The junction had 6 bases not matched to a gene; V was cut back by 3 bases and J by 0 bases. There are 17 residues in the CDR3. Germline lookup yields CDR1 KGHSH and CDR2 LQKENI. The CDR3: CASSPRQGDLSGNTIYF. CDR3 coding DNA: TGTGCCAGCTCACCTCGACAGGGGGACCTCTCTGGAAACACCATATATTTT.

Ten or more counts support this clone. The same CDR3 can be traced to other DNA sequences in this sample. This chain joins TRBV4-2 and TRBJ2-3, with a tentative D call TRBD2 (5 bases). The CDR3 covers 15 residues. Trimming shortened V by 1 base and J by 4 bases, and 12 bases separated the two germline ends. Germline V gives CDR1 LGHNA, CDR2 YNFKEQ. The CDR3 protein is CASSQVSVGADTQYF. CDR3 in DNA: TGTGCCAGCAGCCAAGTTTCTGTGGGAGCAGATACGCAGTATTTT.

This clone appeared a single time. One end of the junction does not line up with germline, which may come from a read error. The V gene is TRBV6-1, the J gene TRBJ2-6; D might be TRBD1 (7 bases). The CDR3 extends over 18 amino acids. The V gene's germline CDR1 is MNHNS and CDR2 SASEGT. The CDR3 spells CASIHRGLRFSGANVPTF. The CDR3 bases are TGCGCCAGCATACACAGGGGACTCCGGTTCTCTGGGGCCAATGTCCCGACTTTC.

This clone showed up just a few times. This chain uses TRBV11-2 with TRBJ1-6; unclear D gene. The CDR3 contains 15 residues. Trimming left V 1 base short and J 8 bases short, with 12 bases between. Germline lookup yields CDR1 SGHAT and CDR2 FQNNGV. The CDR3 here is CASSLGVSDYSPLHF. The CDR3 DNA sequence: TGTGCCAGCAGCTTAGGGGTCAGCGATTATTCACCCCTCCACTTT.

This clone came up many times. V gene TRBV5-4 combines with J gene TRBJ2-5, with D uncertain. V was clipped by 2 bases and J by 1 base, with 6 bases between them. The CDR3 length is 13 residues. Per the germline V gene, CDR1 is SGHNT and CDR2 is YYREEE (reference sequence). The CDR3 DNA is TGTGCCAGCAGCTTAGATACCCAAGAGACCCAGTACTTC. Residues: CASSLDTQETQYF.